These 10 T cell receptor beta chains share one sample of origin, sequenced in a study of T cell changes during pregnancy in multiple sclerosis. TCRdb's copy holds only in-frame clones and misses some; the assay was immunoSEQ multiplex PCR. The sample includes tens of thousands of clones, roughly 92% of them seen just once. The specimen was peripheral blood, collected in the second trimester of pregnancy. The receptors were sampled from a female donor with multiple sclerosis, enrolled in a pregnancy study.

The chain uses TRBV5-1 and TRBJ2-1; possible D gene TRBD1, 5 bases. V was trimmed by 2 bases and J by 6 bases, leaving 12 bases between them. Germline V gene sequence: CDR1 SGHRS, CDR2 YFSETQ. CDR3 length: 14 amino acids. This CDR3 reads CASSFGQGPNEQFF. The CDR3 DNA reads TGCGCCAGCAGCTTTGGGCAGGGCCCCAATGAGCAGTTCTTC.

The chain combines TRBV2 with TRBJ1-3; D gene unclear. The germline V gene encodes CDR1 SNHLY and CDR2 FYNNEI. V lost 4 bases and J lost 2, with 18 bases in between. The CDR3 contains 17 residues. The DNA for the CDR3 is TGTGCCAGCAGTGCCGAAGAGGCGGGGATTGCTGGAAACACCATATATTTT. Amino acid sequence: CASSAEEAGIAGNTIYF.

This chain connects TRBV7-6 to TRBJ1-1, with D tentatively TRBD1 (5 bases). The germline CDR1 and CDR2 sequences are SGHVS and FNYEAQ. The CDR3 sequence is 14 residues long. V was shortened by 5 bases and J by 4 bases, with 14 bases between the two germline ends. The CDR3 nucleotides are TGTGCCAGCAGCGCCACGGGGGTGGGCACTGAAGCTTTCTTT. This translates into CASSATGVGTEAFF. The full variable domain, rest sourced from reference TRBV7-6 and TRBJ1-1, is GAGVSQSPRYKVTKRGQDVALRCDPISGHVSLYWYRQALGQGPEFLTYFNYEAQQDKSGLPNDRFSAERPEGSISTLTIQRTEQRDSAMYRCASSATGVGTEAFFGQGTRLTVV.

The V call is TRBV6-5, the J call TRBJ2-3; 7 bases are a match to TRBD1. This CDR3 has 13 amino acids. The trim removed 6 bases at V and 5 bases at J, leaving 5 bases unmatched. Germline CDR1 reads MNHEY; CDR2 reads SVGAGI. The chain's CDR3 is CASSLTGVDTQYF. CDR3 nucleotides: TGTGCCAGCAGCCTCACAGGGGTAGATACGCAGTATTTT.

This chain connects TRBV5-8 to TRBJ2-4, with D possibly being TRBD2 (6 bases). Trimming removed 2 bases at V and 2 bases at J, with 17 bases between. The CDR3 is made up of 17 amino acids. Germline V lookup: CDR1 SGHTS, CDR2 YDEGEE. The CDR3: CASSFEGTGGSKNIQYF. The CDR3 DNA sequence: TGTGCCAGCAGCTTTGAGGGGACCGGGGGTTCCAAAAACATTCAGTACTTC.

This clone occurred once. V and J are TRBV11-3 and TRBJ1-1; the D gene is possibly TRBD1 (5 bases). Germline values: CDR1 SGHNT, CDR2 YENEEA. The CDR3 runs to 16 residues. The ends were cut back, 5 bases at V and 1 base at J, with 17 bases in the middle. The CDR3: CASSTKGYPANTEAFF. Written as DNA, the CDR3 is TGTGCCAGCAGCACAAAGGGGTATCCGGCGAACACTGAAGCTTTCTTT.

The chain uses TRBV7-2 and TRBJ1-5, with 8 bases matching TRBD1. The V segment lost 3 bases and the J segment 6 bases; nucleotides outside the gene matches: 13. Looked up from germline, CDR1 is SGHTA and CDR2 is FQGNSA. The CDR3 runs to 17 residues. CDR3 residues: CASSFYLPGQEFQPQHF. The DNA for the CDR3 is TGTGCCAGCAGCTTTTACCTACCGGGACAGGAATTTCAGCCCCAGCATTTT.

This sequence joins TRBV5-1 and TRBJ1-5; weak D call: TRBD1 (5 bases). The germline V gene encodes CDR1 SGHRS and CDR2 YFSETQ. The CDR3 consists of 15 residues. Trimming pared 0 bases from V and 1 base from J, leaving 8 bases between. The CDR3 reads CASSLGTTSNQPQHF. In DNA, the CDR3 is TGCGCCAGCAGCTTGGGGACAACGAGCAATCAGCCCCAGCATTTT.

V and J are TRBV5-1 and TRBJ1-2; the match to TRBD1 covers 9 bases. V lost 4 bases, J lost 6 bases, and 7 bases stayed unmatched. This CDR3 has 14 residues. Per germline, CDR1 SGHRS and CDR2 YFSETQ. CDR3 region: CASSRTGGSDGYTF. The CDR3 region has the DNA TGCGCCAGCAGCCGCACAGGGGGCTCGGATGGCTACACCTTC.

The chain uses TRBV29-1 and TRBJ2-7; TRBD1 might be the D (7 bases). The CDR3 sequence is 15 residues long. Germline V gives CDR1 SQVTM, CDR2 ANQGSEA. V was shortened by 4 bases and J by 2 bases, with 18 bases between the two germline ends. As DNA, the CDR3 is TGCAGCGTTGGCGGTGGCGGGACAGACCCCTACGAGCAGTACTTC. It yields the protein CSVGGGGTDPYEQYF.